A single sample is the source of the 8 T cell receptor beta chains below, sequenced in a study of beta chain features in type 1 diabetes. Regarding the study as a whole: Within each of all four CD4+ subsets, Type 1 diabetes patients had TCRB CDR3s that were moderately but significantly shorter.

The sequenced template was cDNA made from the entire isolated RNA. Some clones are missing from TCRdb's copy, which holds only in-frame ones; the method was immunoSEQ multiplex PCR. The table lists hundreds of thousands of clones, roughly 12% of them singletons, with less than 0.025% in the top ten. These receptors are not linked to any known antigen. The sample taken for sequencing was naive CD4+ T cells from blood. The receptor source for this set is a man between 18 and 29 years old with type 1 diabetes.

This clone was seen a few times. The chain carries TRBV30 and TRBJ2-1; weak D call: TRBD2 (6 bases). The V and J ends lost 2 bases and 1 base respectively, with 6 bases between them. CDR1 is GTSNPN, CDR2 SVGIG, per germline (reference sequence). This CDR3 has 13 residues. CDR3 sequence (DNA): TGTGCCTGGAGTCGGGGGTCCTACAATGAGCAGTTCTTC. Its protein product is CAWSRGSYNEQFF. The full variable domain, completed using reference TRBV30 and TRBJ2-1, is SQTIHQWPATLVQPVGSPLSLECTVEGTSNPNLYWYRQAAGRGLQLLFYSVGIGQISSEVPQNLSASRPQDRQFILSSKKLLLSDSGFYLCAWSRGSYNEQFFGPGTRLTVL.

The genes are TRBV5-1 and TRBJ2-1; 10 nucleotides agree with TRBD1. Germline trimming cut 3 bases from V and 4 bases from J; bases unmatched to any gene: 4. Germline lookup yields CDR1 SGHRS and CDR2 YFSETQ. The CDR3 extends over 15 amino acids. The DNA for the CDR3 is TGCGCCAGCAGCTGGGGACAGGGGTTGTACAATGAGCAGTTCTTC. Encoded protein: CASSWGQGLYNEQFF. The whole variable domain, filled in from reference TRBV5-1 and TRBJ2-1, reads KAGVTQTPRYLIKTRGQQVTLSCSPISGHRSVSWYQQTPGQGLQFLFEYFSETQRNKGNFPGRFSGRQFSNSRSEMNVSTLELGDSALYLCASSWGQGLYNEQFFGPGTRLTVL.

The V and J genes are TRBV5-6 and TRBJ1-2, with unresolved D. The V end was cut by 0 bases, the J end by 2 bases, with 8 bases between. CDR3 length equals 14 residues. CDR1 SGHDT and CDR2 YYEEEE come from the germline V gene. CDR3 amino acids: CASSLERPNYGYTF. The CDR3 DNA follows: TGTGCCAGCAGCTTGGAACGCCCAAACTATGGCTACACCTTC.

This clone was seen a few times. The V and J genes are TRBV30 and TRBJ1-2; D gene ambiguous. Trimming pared 4 bases from V and 2 bases from J, leaving 5 bases between. From germline, CDR1 is GTSNPN and CDR2 SVGIG (reference sequence). The CDR3 has 11 amino acids. CDR3 DNA sequence: TGTGCCTGGATGACCAACTATGGCTACACCTTC. Its translation: CAWMTNYGYTF.

This clone has a handful of counts. The chain combines TRBV5-4 with TRBJ2-1, with D perhaps TRBD1 (6 bases). The length of the CDR3 is 15 residues. The germline V gene encodes CDR1 SGHNT and CDR2 YYREEE (reference sequence). Trimming cost V 0 bases and J 4 bases, with 11 bases left between them. In DNA form, the CDR3 reads TGTGCCAGCAGCTTGGATACGGGACAATACAATGAGCAGTTCTTC. Translation: CASSLDTGQYNEQFF.

The DNA for the CDR3 is TGTGCCAGCTCACCACCCGGCCCCCGGCCCCATACGCAGTATTTT. This sequence encodes CASSPPGPRPHTQYF. The chain couples TRBV18 to TRBJ2-3; D is unclear. Per the germline V gene, CDR1 is KGHSH and CDR2 is LQKENI. CDR3 length: 15 amino acids. With 0 bases removed from V and 7 bases from J, the gap between germline ends came to 14 bases.

On this clone: This sample also contains other DNA sequences that code for the same CDR3. The gene calls are TRBV19 and TRBJ1-1; maybe TRBD1 (5 bases). CDR1 and CDR2 from the germline V gene are LNHDA and SQIVND (reference sequence). This CDR3 has 13 residues. The germline V and J ends were trimmed by 4 bases and 0 bases, with 6 bases remaining between them. The CDR3 loop reads CASSRGLNTEAFF. DNA for the CDR3: TGTGCCAGTAGTAGGGGACTGAACACTGAAGCTTTCTTT.

This clone was seen more than once but under ten times. The rearrangement joins TRBV2 to TRBJ1-2; the match to TRBD1 covers 8 bases. The CDR3 sequence is 14 residues long. Germline V gene lookup returns CDR1 SNHLY and CDR2 FYNNEI. Trimming cost V 6 bases and J 8 bases; bases outside gene matches: 11. CDR3 sequence: CASSPNQGAVGYTF. The DNA for the CDR3 is TGTGCCAGCAGCCCTAATCAGGGGGCCGTCGGCTACACCTTC.